The 17 T cell receptor beta chains below were found in one sample sequenced in a study of post-analysis software for immune sequencing data. Unique-molecular-identifier-tagged TCR beta cDNA libraries were used. TCRdb reanalysed the PCR reads using MiXCR and keeps one entry per CDR3 protein. This sample has around 770,000 distinct CDR3 sequences; 40% to 55% occur once, and the top ten carry roughly 4.9%. For these TCRs, the target antigens are not known. Findings and limits, study-wide: The five TRBV segments detected at higher frequency in patients than in controls included TRBV5-6, TRBV5-1 and TRBV20-1.

Sequenced material: blood. These receptor sequences come from a girl aged 10 to 17 with multiple sclerosis.

This clonotype was counted between two and nine times. V is TRBV7-9 and J is TRBJ2-7; 9 bases are shared with TRBD1. Germline V CDR1 and CDR2: SEHNR, FQNEAQ (reference sequence). The CDR3 sequence is 17 residues long. J gave up 2 bases and V 0 bases, and 8 bases lay outside the gene matches. The CDR3 spells CASSLAISDRGAYEQYF. CDR3 DNA: TGTGCCAGCAGCTTAGCGATTTCGGACAGGGGCGCCTACGAGCAGTACTTC.

This clonotype was detected only a few times. The chain is built from TRBV7-2 and TRBJ1-5, with D perhaps matching TRBD1 (5 bases). Per the germline V gene, CDR1 is SGHTA and CDR2 is FQGNSA. This CDR3 comprises 15 residues. Trimming cost V 1 base and J 3 bases, with 10 bases left between them. The CDR3 region is CASSLEKGVNQPQHF. CDR3 DNA: TGTGCCAGCAGCTTAGAGAAAGGGGTCAATCAGCCCCAGCATTTT.

This chain links TRBV28 with TRBJ2-3; 9 bases line up with TRBD2. The CDR3 covers 17 residues. The trim removed 5 bases at V and 1 base at J, leaving 10 bases unmatched. Germline V gene data show CDR1 as MDHEN and CDR2 as SYDVKM. The CDR3 DNA reads TGTGCCAGCAGTATTCAAGCGGGAGGCCCTGGCACAGATACGCAGTATTTT. Protein: CASSIQAGGPGTDTQYF.

The sample holds one count of this clonotype. The J gene is TRBJ2-1, the V gene TRBV9, with 10 positions matching TRBD1. CDR3 length: 15 amino acids. Germline CDR1 SGDLS, CDR2 YYNGEE. J was trimmed by 8 bases and V by 4 bases; bases with no gene match: 9. CDR3 sequence reads: CASSTRRDRGYEQFF. The CDR3, as DNA: TGTGCCAGCAGCACTCGCCGGGACAGGGGTTATGAGCAGTTCTTC.

J is TRBJ2-1 and V is TRBV6-5, with TRBD1 identical over 8 bases. CDR3 length: 18 amino acids. The germline V gene has CDR1 MNHEY and CDR2 SVGAGI. V lost 0 bases, J lost 0 bases, and 7 bases stayed unmatched. The CDR3 protein is CASSYSPQGAGSYNEQFF. CDR3 in DNA: TGTGCCAGCAGTTACTCGCCCCAGGGGGCCGGCTCCTACAATGAGCAGTTCTTC.

A few counts support this clonotype. The chain recombines TRBV20-1 with TRBJ2-7, with 7 bases lining up with TRBD2. V dropped 7 bases and J dropped 3; count of bases not matched to a gene: 9. Germline V gene data show CDR1 as DFQATT and CDR2 as SNEGSKA (reference sequence). CDR3 length: 13 amino acids. The CDR3 DNA reads TGCAGTGTACATCAGGGAGGGAGCTACGAGCAGTACTTC. Translation gives CSVHQGGSYEQYF.

The rearrangement joins TRBV7-2 to TRBJ2-5; a weak D match, TRBD2 (6 bases). V shed 5 bases and J shed 5 bases, with 15 bases lying between them. This CDR3 is 14 amino acids long. Germline V gene data show CDR1 as SGHTA and CDR2 as FQGNSA. CDR3 sequence reads: CASSPGLNAETQYF. Here the CDR3 DNA reads TGTGCCAGCAGCCCGGGACTTAACGCGGAGACCCAGTACTTC.

V and J are TRBV20-1 and TRBJ2-5, with 8 bases that match TRBD2. J lost 2 bases, V lost 4 bases, and 3 bases had no gene match. The CDR3 has 13 amino acids. Per germline, CDR1 DFQATT and CDR2 SNEGSKA (reference sequence). The CDR3 is CSATGRGQETQYF. The CDR3 DNA sequence: TGCAGTGCTACCGGGAGGGGGCAAGAGACCCAGTACTTC.

The V call is TRBV28, the J call TRBJ2-4; unclear D gene. CDR3 length equals 13 residues. Germline assignment: CDR1 MDHEN and CDR2 SYDVKM. The ends were cut back, 3 bases at V and 8 bases at J, with 11 bases in the middle. CDR3 sequence (DNA): TGTGCCAGCAGTTTGAGAATAATGGACATTCAGTACTTC. It specifies CASSLRIMDIQYF. The full variable domain, in which reference TRBV28 and TRBJ2-4 provide the parts outside the CDR3, is DVKVTQSSRYLVKRTGEKVFLECVQDMDHENMFWYRQDPGLGLRLIYFSYDVKMKEKGDIPEGYSVSREKKERFSLILESASTNQTSMYLCASSLRIMDIQYFGAGTRLSVL.

Note on this clonotype: This sequence may be a read error, since a much larger clone differs from it by one base. The genes are TRBV6-1 and TRBJ2-3; no firm D call. This CDR3 is built from 14 residues. The V end lost 3 bases, the J end lost 2 bases, and 9 bases lay between the germline ends. Per the germline V gene, CDR1 is MNHNS and CDR2 is SASEGT. The CDR3 DNA is TGTGCCAGCAGTGACACACTCCTCACAGATACGCAGTATTTT. Its protein product is CASSDTLLTDTQYF.

This clonotype was observed a handful of times. The genes are TRBV7-8 and TRBJ2-5; tentative D call: TRBD1 (6 bases). Between the trimmed V and J ends, which lost 1 base and 2 bases, there was a span of 11 bases. The CDR3 loop spans 15 amino acids. From germline, CDR1 is SGHVS and CDR2 FQNEAQ. The DNA for the CDR3 is TGTGCCAGCAGCTTAGGTCACAGGGAACAAGAGACCCAGTACTTC. It is translated as CASSLGHREQETQYF.

This clonotype was observed a few times. This rearrangement joins TRBV5-1 to TRBJ2-5; 10 bases agree with TRBD2. The DNA end is more similar to TRBJ2-7, so the J call may be wrong. From germline, CDR1 is SGHRS and CDR2 YFSETQ. The CDR3 has 13 amino acids. CDR3 sequence: CASRLAGDYEQYF. The CDR3, as DNA: TGCGCCAGCCGCCTAGCGGGAGATTACGAGCAGTACTTC.

The V gene is TRBV4-3, the J gene TRBJ2-1, with TRBD2 identical over 14 bases. With 1 base clipped from V and 10 bases from J, the junction kept 6 bases outside the gene matches. This CDR3 comprises 16 residues. From germline, CDR1 is LGHNA and CDR2 YSLEER. Here the CDR3 DNA reads TGCGCCAGCAGCCAAGGATGGGGACTAGCGGGAGAGGAGCAGTTCTTC. Translated, it gives CASSQGWGLAGEEQFF.

There are a few counts of this clonotype. The chain recombines TRBV7-6 with TRBJ2-1; a weak D match, TRBD2 (5 bases). CDR1 and CDR2 from the germline V gene are SGHVS and FNYEAQ. V was clipped by 0 bases and J by 4 bases, with 13 bases between them. The CDR3 consists of 16 residues. The CDR3 sequence is CASSLAVTRMYNEQFF. DNA for the CDR3: TGTGCCAGCAGCTTAGCGGTCACTAGAATGTACAATGAGCAGTTCTTC.

This clonotype was seen a handful of times. The rearrangement uses TRBV4-2 and TRBJ2-7; D is uncertain. V lost 0 bases to trimming and J lost 1 base, with 13 bases between them. CDR3 size: 16 residues. CDR1 and CDR2 (germline): LGHNA, YNFKEQ. The CDR3 protein is CASSQDPGLSSYEQYF. Here the CDR3 DNA reads TGTGCCAGCAGCCAAGATCCGGGTTTATCTTCCTACGAGCAGTACTTC.

The chain joins TRBV20-1 to TRBJ2-5; D gene unclear. This CDR3 has 13 residues. From germline, CDR1 is DFQATT and CDR2 SNEGSKA (reference sequence). Deletions cut 6 bases from V and 1 base from J, with 12 bases between. The CDR3 nucleotides are TGCAGTGCCAATAGTAGGGTCCAAGAGACCCAGTACTTC. It specifies CSANSRVQETQYF.

This clonotype was detected only a few times. The V gene is TRBV6-6, the J gene TRBJ1-2; D gene unclear. V gave up 2 bases and J gave up 0 bases, with 10 bases separating them. This CDR3 region has 15 residues. From germline, CDR1 is MNHNY and CDR2 SVGAGI (reference sequence). Here the CDR3 DNA reads TGTGCCAGCAGTTACCCGATTCAGGCTAACTATGGCTACACCTTC. It codes for CASSYPIQANYGYTF.